A selection of T cell receptor beta chains follows, all from one sample in a study of tumor and adjacent non-tumor tissue in lung cancer. TCRdb re-derived calls from the multiplex PCR reads in MiXCR, one entry per CDR3 protein. Of around 80,000 distinct CDR3 sequences in the sample, more than 80% were seen once. The sequencing sample was made of distant non-tumor lung tissue. The receptor source for this set is a man aged 55 to 70 with non-small cell lung cancer. The conserved cysteine and the conserved F or W are not part of the CDR3 here. A D gene is named only where the DNA matches it firmly. Only some rows state a clone size, as once, few, many or a class for expanded clones.

CDR3 protein	CDR3 length	J gene	V gene	D gene	clone size
ARSSGGPTGELF	12	TRBJ2-2	TRBV6-2/TRBV6-3	TRBD2	NA
ASSQTSGRVRNIQY	14	TRBJ2-4	TRBV11-1	TRBD2	NA
ASSPSRRTNNGQF	13	TRBJ2-1	TRBV11-3	NA	NA
ASSAGLAGEQY	11	TRBJ2-7	TRBV10-1	TRBD2	NA
GSRGPLDYSYT	11	TRBJ1-2	TRBV11-2	NA	NA
SARRSSGSQSEQY	13	TRBJ2-7	TRBV20-1	TRBD2	NA
ASSQLVGVHYEQF	13	TRBJ2-1	TRBV6-6	NA	NA
TSRPTAYFSPLH	12	TRBJ1-6	TRBV6-2/TRBV6-3	NA	NA
ASRSPGTGTTDTQY	14	TRBJ2-3	TRBV7-9	TRBD1	NA
ANSFGRRLF	9	TRBJ1-4	TRBV12-3/TRBV12-4	NA	once
ASSVFQDSEVF	11	TRBJ1-1	TRBV5-6	NA	NA